These 23 T cell receptor beta chains share one sample of origin, sequenced in a study of cytomegalovirus exposure and HLA in healthy donors. Both 60 Vbeta primers and 13 Jbeta primers went into the PCR. Repertoires were generated with immunoSEQ multiplex PCR, while TCRdb's copy carries only in-frame clones and drops some. The table has fewer than 200,000 clones, approximately 80% seen once. What was sequenced was PBMCs. The receptors were sampled from a woman aged 40 to 50 in good health and CMV-seropositive.

This clone has a single count. The V and J genes are TRBV27 and TRBJ2-1, with D perhaps TRBD2 (6 bases). The CDR3 totals 13 residues. V was trimmed by 6 bases and J by 8 bases, leaving 14 bases between them. Germline values: CDR1 MNHEY, CDR2 SMNVEV (reference sequence). The CDR3 region is CASREGRGDEQFF. The CDR3 DNA reads TGTGCCAGCAGGGAGGGAAGGGGAGATGAGCAGTTCTTC.

The chain couples TRBV2 to TRBJ2-7; 8 bases line up with TRBD1. Germline CDR1 reads SNHLY; CDR2 reads FYNNEI. The CDR3 is 13 residues long. J was trimmed by 5 bases and V by 5 bases; bases with no gene match: 5. CDR3 loop: CASSTTGVDEQYF. The DNA for the CDR3 is TGTGCCAGCAGTACGACAGGGGTGGACGAGCAGTACTTC.

This chain links TRBV18 with TRBJ1-1; no definite D call. Trimming took off 0 bases at V and 3 bases at J, with 11 bases between the two ends. Germline V gene lookup returns CDR1 KGHSH and CDR2 LQKENI. The CDR3 has 15 residues. The DNA of the CDR3 is TGTGCCAGCTCACCACCGTCTTTAGTTGACACTGAAGCTTTCTTT. Encoded protein: CASSPPSLVDTEAFF.

This clone was detected many times. This chain connects TRBV7-2 to TRBJ2-1; the D gene is possibly TRBD2 (6 bases). V was shortened by 5 bases and J by 1 base, with 15 bases between the two germline ends. Per germline, CDR1 SGHTA and CDR2 FQGNSA. CDR3 length equals 16 residues. The CDR3 loop is CASSQDWDSSYNEQFF. CDR3 bases: TGTGCCAGCAGCCAAGATTGGGACTCTTCCTACAATGAGCAGTTCTTC.

The V and J genes are TRBV6-1 and TRBJ2-3; D is ambiguous. This CDR3 contains 13 residues. V shed 4 bases and J shed 4 bases, with 9 bases lying between them. Germline V gene data show CDR1 as MNHNS and CDR2 as SASEGT. CDR3 region: CASSARQSDTQYF. The CDR3 nucleotides are TGTGCCAGCAGTGCCCGCCAGTCAGATACGCAGTATTTT.

This sequence joins TRBV6-6 and TRBJ2-1; 8 bases align to TRBD2. The length of the CDR3 is 15 residues. V lost 7 bases and J lost 7; bases outside the gene matches: 12. Germline V gene lookup returns CDR1 MNHNY and CDR2 SVGAGI (reference sequence). The CDR3 DNA reads TGTGCCAGCATCATAGCGGGAAGAGGGGGAAATGAGCAGTTCTTC. Protein: CASIIAGRGGNEQFF.

The genes are TRBV6-1 and TRBJ2-1, with 7 bases matching TRBD1. Per the germline V gene, CDR1 is MNHNS and CDR2 is SASEGT. V trimming: 6 bases; J trimming: 3 bases; junction bases outside the gene matches: 5. The length of the CDR3 is 14 residues. Here the CDR3 reads CASSRQGIYNEQFF. CDR3 in DNA: TGTGCCAGCAGCCGACAGGGTATCTACAATGAGCAGTTCTTC.

Details on this clone: Other DNA sequences in the sample encode the same CDR3. The chain combines TRBV2 with TRBJ1-5; no clear D gene. From germline, CDR1 is SNHLY and CDR2 FYNNEI. The CDR3 contains 13 residues. V gave up 4 bases and J gave up 6 bases, with 10 bases separating them. The CDR3 DNA sequence: TGTGCCAGCAGTGCAGGAGAGGGTCAGCCCCAGCATTTT. It yields the protein CASSAGEGQPQHF.

The chain couples TRBV19 to TRBJ2-7; a possible D gene is TRBD1 (5 bases). Germline CDR1 LNHDA, CDR2 SQIVND (reference sequence). The CDR3 runs 15 residues. The ends were cut back, 10 bases at V and 2 bases at J, with 21 bases in the middle. This CDR3 is CAIPTNGPGPYEQYF. CDR3 nucleotide sequence: TGTGCCATCCCTACCAATGGGCCAGGGCCCTACGAGCAGTACTTC.

This clone was seen only a few times. The rearrangement joins TRBV7-2 to TRBJ2-7; weak D call: TRBD2 (7 bases). Trimming shortened V by 3 bases and J by 3 bases, and 12 bases separated the two germline ends. CDR1 and CDR2 from the germline V gene are SGHTA and FQGNSA. The CDR3 runs 14 residues. The CDR3 bases are TGTGCCAGCAGCTTGGGCGGGGGCTTCTACGAGCAGTACTTC. It is translated as CASSLGGGFYEQYF.

V and J are TRBV7-9 and TRBJ1-4; 8 nucleotides align to TRBD1. The CDR3 has 14 amino acids. V lost 5 bases to trimming and J lost 6 bases; unmatched junction nucleotides: 5. Germline V gives CDR1 SEHNR, CDR2 FQNEAQ (reference sequence). CDR3 amino acids: CASSPDRVDEKLFF. CDR3 coding DNA: TGTGCCAGCAGCCCGGACAGGGTGGATGAAAAACTGTTTTTT.

The chain links TRBV4-1 to TRBJ1-1; D might be TRBD1 (6 bases). This CDR3 contains 16 residues. Germline CDR1 reads MGHRA; CDR2 reads YSYEKL. The V gene lost 5 bases and the J gene lost 0 bases, with 16 bases spanning the gap. The CDR3 DNA follows: TGCGCCAGCAGCGCAGTCTCAGGGGCGATGAACACTGAAGCTTTCTTT. This gives the protein CASSAVSGAMNTEAFF.

The sample holds a few counts of this clone. The genes are TRBV28 and TRBJ2-1; TRBD2 might be the D (6 bases). The CDR3 loop spans 16 amino acids. The germline CDR1 and CDR2 sequences are MDHEN and SYDVKM. Between the trimmed V and J ends, which lost 7 bases and 4 bases, there was a span of 20 bases. The CDR3 region is CASISRWSGLYNEQFF. As DNA, the CDR3 is TGTGCCAGCATCTCACGATGGAGCGGGTTATACAATGAGCAGTTCTTC. Drawing the rest from reference TRBV28 and TRBJ2-1, the complete variable domain is DVKVTQSSRYLVKRTGEKVFLECVQDMDHENMFWYRQDPGLGLRLIYFSYDVKMKEKGDIPEGYSVSREKKERFSLILESASTNQTSMYLCASISRWSGLYNEQFFGPGTRLTVL.

This chain uses TRBV7-8 with TRBJ1-5; 10 bases map to TRBD1. J lost 5 bases, V lost 5 bases, and 12 bases had no gene match. CDR3 length: 17 residues. In germline, CDR1 is SGHVS, CDR2 FQNEAQ. In DNA form, the CDR3 reads TGTGCCAGCAGCCCGCATCGGGACAGGGGTCGATATCAGCCCCAGCATTTT. It translates to CASSPHRDRGRYQPQHF. The full variable domain, completed using reference TRBV7-8 and TRBJ1-5, is GAGVSQSPRYKVAKRGQDVALRCDPISGHVSLFWYQQALGQGPEFLTYFQNEAQLDKSGLPSDRFFAERPEGSVSTLKIQRTQQEDSAVYLCASSPHRDRGRYQPQHFGDGTRLSIL.

This chain uses TRBV27 with TRBJ1-1, with a tentative D call TRBD1 (5 bases). Germline CDR1 reads MNHEY; CDR2 reads SMNVEV (reference sequence). V lost 6 bases and J lost 3, with 11 bases in between. CDR3 size: 13 residues. CDR3 protein: CASSRRGYTEAFF. The CDR3 DNA is TGTGCCAGCAGCCGGCGGGGCTACACTGAAGCTTTCTTT.

This clone has only one observation. The V gene is TRBV27, the J gene TRBJ2-1; 9 bases are a match to TRBD2. The CDR3 consists of 13 residues. Germline trimming cut 6 bases from V and 11 bases from J; bases unmatched to any gene: 8. Per the germline V gene, CDR1 is MNHEY and CDR2 is SMNVEV (reference sequence). DNA for the CDR3: TGTGCCAGCAGACGAGCTAGCGGGACGAAGCAGTTCTTC. Its protein product is CASRRASGTKQFF.

V gene TRBV9 combines with J gene TRBJ1-2, with 9 bases identical to TRBD1. The V gene's germline CDR1 is SGDLS and CDR2 YYNGEE. J lost 8 bases, V lost 0 bases, and 14 bases had no gene match. The CDR3 is made up of 17 amino acids. CDR3 amino acids: CASSVDVGLRTGEGYTF. CDR3 DNA: TGTGCCAGCAGCGTAGATGTCGGACTTAGGACAGGGGAAGGCTACACCTTC.

V and J are TRBV6-1 and TRBJ2-7; D gene uncertain. V was shortened by 2 bases and J by 2 bases, with 13 bases between the two germline ends. CDR1 is MNHNS, CDR2 SASEGT, per germline. This CDR3 spans 15 amino acids. CDR3 nucleotides: TGTGCCAGCAGTGAAATGGGCCACCCAACCTACGAGCAGTACTTC. It yields the protein CASSEMGHPTYEQYF.

This clone has more than one count but fewer than ten. The junction shows a germline mismatch at one end, possibly a read error. This sequence joins TRBV7-9 and TRBJ2-5; TRBD2 aligns across 9 bases. Looked up from germline, CDR1 is SEHNR and CDR2 is FQNEAQ (reference sequence). The CDR3 has 18 amino acids. The chain's CDR3 is CSSSLGPGVAGDSGTQYF. The CDR3 DNA reads as TGTTCCAGCAGCTTAGGCCCCGGGGTAGCGGGGGACAGCGGGACCCAGTACTTC.

DNA of the CDR3: TGTGCCAGCAGCCTTCGGGGTAACGCGAACACTGAAGCTTTCTTT. It is translated as CASSLRGNANTEAFF. The rearrangement joins TRBV14 to TRBJ1-1, with D uncertain. This CDR3 spans 15 amino acids. V lost 4 bases, J lost 1 base, and 13 bases lay in between. Germline lookup yields CDR1 SGHDN and CDR2 FVKESK.

This clone has more than one count but fewer than ten. The rearrangement uses TRBV30 and TRBJ1-5; D not resolved. V lost 3 bases and J lost 13, with 13 bases in between. The CDR3 consists of 11 residues. CDR1 and CDR2 from the germline V gene are GTSNPN and SVGIG (reference sequence). CDR3 region: CAWSEDKDQHF. As DNA, the CDR3 is TGTGCCTGGAGCGAAGACAAGGATCAGCATTTT.

V is TRBV6-5 and J is TRBJ2-1, with a weak D call TRBD2 (5 bases). Looked up from germline, CDR1 is MNHEY and CDR2 is SVGAGI. The CDR3 runs to 14 residues. V was pared by 6 bases and J by 0 bases, with 9 bases between. The CDR3 DNA follows: TGTGCCAGCAGGAGGAGCGGCTCCTACAATGAGCAGTTCTTC. Protein product: CASRRSGSYNEQFF.

The CDR3 DNA is TGCGCCAGCAGCCTACAGCCATCCGAAGAGACCCAGTACTTC. This codes for CASSLQPSEETQYF. The V and J genes are TRBV5-1 and TRBJ2-5, with D hard to call. Germline assignment: CDR1 SGHRS and CDR2 YFSETQ. CDR3 length: 14 amino acids. V was clipped by 4 bases and J by 3 bases, with 13 bases between them.